This T cell receptor beta chain was profiled in a study of patients and donors after allogeneic stem cell transplantation. Per the germline V gene, CDR1 is KGHDR and CDR2 is SFDVKD. The CDR3 loop spans 16 amino acids. With V trimmed by 4 bases and J by 0 bases, 3 bases remained unmatched. TCRdb recomputed calls from the RT-PCR reads with MiXCR, one row per CDR3 protein. This sample has fewer than 75,000 distinct CDR3 sequences, with 13% found just once. The sequence was collected from a human donor who was either an allogeneic HSCT recipient or a stem cell or donor lymphocyte infusion donor (not recorded which). It is not recorded whose cells these are; they may come from a transplant donor. Sequenced: blood, either unsorted or a sorted T cell fraction (not recorded which). The chain combines TRBV24-1 with TRBJ2-1, with 9 nucleotides matching TRBD2. The DNA of the CDR3 is TGTGCCACCAGTGAGTGGGGACTAGCCTCCTACAATGAGCAGTTCTTC. Its translation: CATSEWGLASYNEQFF.